Listed below are T cell receptor beta chains from one sample, sequenced in a study of graft-versus-host responses after intestinal transplantation. Assay: immunoSEQ multiplex PCR; the TCRdb copy retains only in-frame clones and omits some. This sample has about 39,000 clones, with 90% to 95% found just once. Their recognized antigens are unknown. The input for sequencing was unstimulated CD8+ T cells sorted from spleen or lymph node cells, taken before transplant. These receptors all come from a human donor who was the organ donor for an intestinal transplant. CDR3s include the opening cysteine and the closing phenylalanine or tryptophan. A D gene is named only where the DNA matches it firmly. Only some rows state a clone size, as once, few, many or a class for expanded clones.

J gene | D gene | CDR3 length | V gene | clone size | CDR3 DNA | CDR3 protein
TRBJ2-3 | TRBD2 | 18 | TRBV27 | NA | TGTGCCAGCAGTTTGACTAGCGGGGGGGCCGGTTTTGGGAATACGCAGTATTTT | CASSLTSGGAGFGNTQYF
TRBJ2-3 | TRBD2 | 16 | TRBV9 | NA | TGTGCCAGCAGCGCGACTAGCGGGGATATCACAGATACGCAGTATTTT | CASSATSGDITDTQYF
TRBJ1-2 | NA | 16 | TRBV19 | NA | TGTGCCAGTAGTATAATTGTCGGATTGTCCAACTATGGCTACACCTTC | CASSIIVGLSNYGYTF
TRBJ2-1 | NA | 17 | TRBV19 | NA | TGTGCCAGTAGTACCCTGGGAGCCGCAAGATCCTACAATGAGCAGTTCTTC | CASSTLGAARSYNEQFF
TRBJ1-1 | NA | 14 | TRBV7-2 | NA | TGTGCCAGCAGCTTAGGAGCAGGAGCGCTTGAAGCTTTCTTT | CASSLGAGALEAFF
TRBJ2-1 | NA | 20 | TRBV19 | NA | TGTGCCAGTAGTCCTAGGACGTACCCACTCGAGTCCGAGACCTACAATGAGCAGTTCTTC | CASSPRTYPLESETYNEQFF
TRBJ1-5 | NA | 14 | TRBV30 | NA | TGTGCCTGGAGCCCCGGCAGGGGAGGTCAGCCCCAGCATTTT | CAWSPGRGGQPQHF
TRBJ2-3 | TRBD1 | 13 | TRBV9 | NA | TGTGCCAGCAGCATCACAGGGGAGGATACGCAGTATTTT | CASSITGEDTQYF
TRBJ2-1 | NA | 13 | TRBV13 | NA | TGTGCCAGCCGGACCTACCTAAACAATGAGCAGTTCTTC | CASRTYLNNEQFF
TRBJ2-5 | NA | 15 | TRBV4-3 | NA | TGCGCCAGCAGCCAATACCGGGACAACCAAGAGACCCAGTACTTC | CASSQYRDNQETQYF
TRBJ2-5 | TRBD2 | 14 | TRBV30 | NA | TGTGCCTGGAGCTCTAGCGGGGTTGTAGAGACCCAGTACTTC | CAWSSSGVVETQYF
TRBJ2-7 | NA | 15 | TRBV7-3 | NA | TGTGCCAGCAGCTTAATTCCGGGGACGGCCTACGAGCAGTACTTC | CASSLIPGTAYEQYF
TRBJ1-2 | NA | 16 | TRBV4-2 | NA | TGTGCCAGCAGCCATAGGGACACGACTCATAACTATGGCTACACCTTC | CASSHRDTTHNYGYTF
TRBJ1-6 | NA | 12 | TRBV27 | NA | TGTGCCAGCAGCTCCTATAATTCACCCCTCCACTTT | CASSSYNSPLHF
TRBJ1-3 | NA | 15 | TRBV5-5 | NA | TGTGCCAGCAGCTTGGGGGGCGGCTCTGGAAACACCATATATTTT | CASSLGGGSGNTIYF
TRBJ2-2 | NA | 14 | TRBV13 | NA | TGTGCCAGCAGCTTGGCAGCGAACACCGGGGAGCTGTTTTTT | CASSLAANTGELFF
TRBJ2-3 | NA | 15 | TRBV6-5 | once | TGTGCCAGCAGTTATGGGTCCCTGAGGGGAGATACGCAGTATTTT | CASSYGSLRGDTQYF
TRBJ2-7 | NA | 14 | TRBV19 | once | TGTGCCAGTAGTATAGCGGGGAGGCTCTACGAGCAGTACTTC | CASSIAGRLYEQYF
TRBJ2-5 | NA | 15 | TRBV28 | NA | TGTGCCAGCAGTTTAGGGGCAGGGAGTGGAGAGACCCAGTACTTC | CASSLGAGSGETQYF
TRBJ2-5 | TRBD2 | 13 | TRBV7-6 | NA | TGTGCCAGCAGGCCGGGACTAGAAGAGACCCAGTACTTC | CASRPGLEETQYF
TRBJ1-3 | NA | 15 | TRBV5-6 | NA | TGTGCCAGCAGCTTGGCCCCAGGGTCTGGAAACACCATATATTTT | CASSLAPGSGNTIYF
TRBJ1-3 | NA | 14 | TRBV30 | NA | TGTGCCTGGAGTGCCCTGGCCTCTGGAAACACCATATATTTT | CAWSALASGNTIYF
TRBJ2-1 | NA | 14 | TRBV2 | NA | TGTGCCAGCAGGCGAGAGGGCTCCTACAATGAGCAGTTCTTC | CASRREGSYNEQFF
TRBJ2-7 | NA | 13 | TRBV4-1 | NA | TGCGCCAGCAGCCAAGTAGCCAACTACGAGCAGTACTTC | CASSQVANYEQYF
TRBJ2-7 | NA | 16 | TRBV4-3 | NA | TGCGCCAGCAGCCAAGATCCTGGATACCGCCGGGGCGAGCAGTACTTC | CASSQDPGYRRGEQYF
TRBJ2-5 | TRBD2 | 17 | TRBV4-1 | once | TGCGCCAGCAGCCACGCAGGGGAGCGGGGGTACCAAGAGACCCAGTACTTC | CASSHAGERGYQETQYF
TRBJ2-3 | TRBD2 | 17 | TRBV4-1 | NA | TGCGCCAGCAGCCAAGATGCTAGCGGGGGGGCAACAGATACGCAGTATTTT | CASSQDASGGATDTQYF
TRBJ1-1 | TRBD1 | 15 | TRBV28 | NA | TGTGCCAGCAGTTTATCCCTCGACAGGGACACTGAAGCTTTCTTT | CASSLSLDRDTEAFF
TRBJ1-1 | NA | 13 | TRBV27 | NA | TGTGCCAGCAGTTTATCATCACACACTGAAGCTTTCTTT | CASSLSSHTEAFF
TRBJ1-3 | NA | 17 | TRBV4-2 | NA | TGTGCCAGCAGCCAAATGGCCCTGGGAGAAACTGGAAACACCATATATTTT | CASSQMALGETGNTIYF
TRBJ1-2 | TRBD1 | 15 | TRBV7-8 | NA | TGTGCCAGCAGCCCTGGGACAGGGGGAAGCTATGGCTACACCTTC | CASSPGTGGSYGYTF
TRBJ2-7 | TRBD2 | 14 | TRBV5-1 | NA | TGCGCCAGCAGCTTGTCACAACTAGCGGGCGAGCAGTACTTC | CASSLSQLAGEQYF
TRBJ2-7 | NA | 15 | TRBV7-8 | NA | TGTGCCAGCATCAAGGGGGCAGGGGAGGCCTACGAGCAGTACTTC | CASIKGAGEAYEQYF
TRBJ1-5 | TRBD1 | 18 | TRBV4-3 | NA | TGCGCCAGCAGCCAAGATCTGTACAGGGGTTATAGCAATCAGCCCCAGCATTTT | CASSQDLYRGYSNQPQHF
TRBJ1-1 | NA | 20 | TRBV4-3 | NA | TGCGCCAGCAGCCAAGAGGGGTTGTCCACAGGAACGGGATGGAACACTGAAGCTTTCTTT | CASSQEGLSTGTGWNTEAFF
TRBJ1-2 | NA | 15 | TRBV6-1 | NA | TGTGCCAGCAGAAACGGACCCTCTGGAGGCTATGGCTACACCTTC | CASRNGPSGGYGYTF
TRBJ2-7 | NA | 12 | TRBV30 | NA | TGTGCCTGGAGTCACGGAACCTACGAGCAGTACTTC | CAWSHGTYEQYF
TRBJ2-7 | NA | 13 | TRBV30 | NA | TGTGCCTGGAGTGTAATCGGGGCGAACGAGCAGTACTTC | CAWSVIGANEQYF
TRBJ1-1 | NA | 13 | TRBV19 | once | TGTGCCAGTAGAGAAGGGATCAACACTGAAGCTTTCTTT | CASREGINTEAFF
TRBJ2-7 | TRBD2 | 15 | TRBV11-3 | NA | TGTGCCAGCAGCGCTTTTACTAGCGGGGGGAACGAGCAGTACTTC | CASSAFTSGGNEQYF
TRBJ1-1 | NA | 15 | TRBV4-1 | NA | TGCGCCAGCAGCCAAGGGCCGGAGGGGGTGGAAGAAGCTTTCTTT | CASSQGPEGVEEAFF
TRBJ2-1 | NA | 15 | TRBV7-7 | NA | TGTGCCAGCAGCCCCCCCCCGGCCTTCTACAATGAGCAGTTCTTC | CASSPPPAFYNEQFF
TRBJ2-1 | TRBD2 | 16 | TRBV7-2 | NA | TGTGCCAGCAGCTTAGGTAGCGGGGGTCCCTACAATGAGCAGTTCTTC | CASSLGSGGPYNEQFF
TRBJ2-4 | TRBD1 | 14 | TRBV28 | NA | TGTGCCAGCAGCCCCCCCAGCACAGGGGTCATTCAGTACTTC | CASSPPSTGVIQYF
TRBJ2-1 | TRBD2 | 15 | TRBV6-1 | NA | TGTGCCAGCAGTGATAGCGGGGGGGGCTACAATGAGCAGTTCTTC | CASSDSGGGYNEQFF
TRBJ2-7 | NA | 11 | TRBV10-3 | NA | TGTGCCACAGGACAGATCTACGAGCAGTACTTC | CATGQIYEQYF
TRBJ2-2 | NA | 13 | TRBV6-5 | NA | TGTGCCAGCAGTGTTCTCTCCACCGGGGAGCTGTTTTTT | CASSVLSTGELFF